These T cell receptor beta chains were read from a single sample in a study of cytomegalovirus exposure and HLA in healthy donors. Assay: immunoSEQ multiplex PCR; the TCRdb copy retains only in-frame clones and omits some. The profile shows about 170,000 clones, over 75% of them singletons. The sample consisted of PBMCs. The receptors stem from a woman aged 45-65 years in good health and CMV-seropositive. CDR3s include the opening cysteine and the closing phenylalanine or tryptophan. Fields, in order: CDR3 protein, V gene, D gene. The D gene is left open where the match is weak.

CDR3 protein: CASSHDVAGGREQYF; V gene: TRBV11-2; D gene: TRBD2
CDR3 protein: CASSESFKGGLDGYTF; V gene: TRBV2; D gene: .
CDR3 protein: CASSLQASGNTIYF; V gene: TRBV28; D gene: .
CDR3 protein: CASSYSMSSNQPQHF; V gene: TRBV6-5; D gene: .
CDR3 protein: CASSLALGNSGNTIYF; V gene: TRBV7-2; D gene: .
CDR3 protein: CSVDLAGVGYEQYF; V gene: TRBV29-1; D gene: TRBD2
CDR3 protein: CASSQGKNTEAFF; V gene: TRBV4-2; D gene: .
CDR3 protein: CASSVDVGPYEQYF; V gene: TRBV9; D gene: .
CDR3 protein: CASSPALSGPLHF; V gene: TRBV28; D gene: .
CDR3 protein: CASSSPPFEQYF; V gene: TRBV28; D gene: .
CDR3 protein: CAISEGRVKDRGRGDTQYF; V gene: TRBV10-3; D gene: TRBD1
CDR3 protein: CATVSQGAGSGQPQHF; V gene: TRBV19; D gene: .
CDR3 protein: CASRRSTGELFF; V gene: TRBV28; D gene: .
CDR3 protein: CASSAPGNEQYF; V gene: TRBV9; D gene: .
CDR3 protein: CASSATSGGSYEQYF; V gene: TRBV28; D gene: TRBD2
CDR3 protein: CASSSLFFYNSPLHF; V gene: TRBV28; D gene: .
CDR3 protein: CASSSWTDQNSPLHF; V gene: TRBV11-2; D gene: .
CDR3 protein: CASSDERNTEAFF; V gene: TRBV7-3; D gene: .
CDR3 protein: CASRVDTRSYNSPLHF; V gene: TRBV11-2; D gene: .
CDR3 protein: CASMGGEVNSPLHF; V gene: TRBV5-1; D gene: .
CDR3 protein: CASSPLQDRLSYEQYF; V gene: TRBV28; D gene: TRBD1
CDR3 protein: CASSPSSYEQYF; V gene: TRBV18; D gene: .
CDR3 protein: CASSPPGSGRSYEQYF; V gene: TRBV28; D gene: TRBD2
CDR3 protein: CASSELAGGPSYNEQFF; V gene: TRBV6-1; D gene: TRBD2
CDR3 protein: CASSFGRDYEQYF; V gene: TRBV7-6; D gene: .